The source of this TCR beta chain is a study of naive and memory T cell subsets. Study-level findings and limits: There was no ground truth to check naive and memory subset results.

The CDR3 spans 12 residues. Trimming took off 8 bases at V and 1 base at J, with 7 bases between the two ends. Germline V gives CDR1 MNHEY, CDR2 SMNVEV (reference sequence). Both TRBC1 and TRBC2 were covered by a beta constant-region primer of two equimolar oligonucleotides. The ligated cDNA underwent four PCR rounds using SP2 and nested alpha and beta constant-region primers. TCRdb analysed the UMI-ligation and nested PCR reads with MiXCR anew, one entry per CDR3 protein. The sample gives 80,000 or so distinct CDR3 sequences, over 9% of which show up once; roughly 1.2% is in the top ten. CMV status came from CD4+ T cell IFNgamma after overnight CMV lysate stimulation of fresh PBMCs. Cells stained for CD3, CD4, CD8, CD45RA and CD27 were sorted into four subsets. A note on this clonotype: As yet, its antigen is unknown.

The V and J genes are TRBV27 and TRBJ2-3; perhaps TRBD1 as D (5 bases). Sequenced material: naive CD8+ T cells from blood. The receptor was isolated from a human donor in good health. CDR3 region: CASGRGTDTQYF. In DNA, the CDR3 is TGTGCCAGCGGCAGGGGCACAGATACGCAGTATTTT.